The T cell receptor beta chain under discussion was sequenced for a study of T cell responses to AZD1222 COVID-19 vaccine. Study-wide points: Distributed over spike, vaccine-associated CD4 TCRs predominated at 160-218 and 743-854. Possibly, clonal diversity was underestimated; donors were largely white British and included more females.

Germline V gene sequence: CDR1 LGHNA, CDR2 YNFKEQ. This CDR3 is built from 14 residues. Trimming stripped 3 bases from V and 1 base from J, with 6 bases between. Only in-frame clones appear in the TCRdb table, and some are missing; sequencing was by immunoSEQ multiplex PCR. The data show around 150,000 clones, just under 95% seen once. Regarding this clone: Its specificity is unknown.

The specimen was peripheral blood, collected on day 0 of AZD1222 vaccination. This sequence originates from an adult in good health. V and J are TRBV4-2 and TRBJ2-2; D not certain. In nucleotides, the CDR3 is TGTGCCAGCAGCCACCCCCTGAACACCGGGGAGCTGTTTTTT. As protein: CASSHPLNTGELFF.